The rows below give T cell receptor beta chains drawn from one sample of a study of cytomegalovirus exposure and HLA in healthy donors. Some clones are missing from TCRdb's copy, which holds only in-frame ones; the method was immunoSEQ multiplex PCR. This table has roughly 100,000 clones, 55% to 75% appearing once. The sequenced sample was PBMCs. Every receptor here comes from a man in his 60s in good health and CMV-seronegative. The CDR3 runs from the conserved cysteine through the conserved F or W. A D gene is named only where the DNA matches it firmly. The size field is filled for only some rows; it gives once, few, many or a size class.

clone_size j_call d_call v_call cdr3_aa cdr3_nt
medium-sized TRBJ2-5 TRBD2 TRBV4-2 CASSQDRGGQETQYF TGTGCCAGCAGCCAAGATCGGGGGGGCCAAGAGACCCAGTACTTC
. TRBJ2-5 . TRBV19 CASHPGTSQETQYF TGTGCCAGCCACCCCGGGACATCCCAAGAGACCCAGTACTTC
. TRBJ1-3 . TRBV28 CASSSMGHSGNTIYF TGTGCCAGCAGTTCGATGGGACACTCTGGAAACACCATATATTTT
. TRBJ1-2 . TRBV11-3 CASSPTSVHYGYTF TGTGCCAGCAGCCCCACGTCGGTTCACTATGGCTACACCTTC
few TRBJ1-6 . TRBV14 CASSQSVQGQSPLHF TGTGCCAGCAGCCAATCGGTTCAGGGCCAATCACCCCTCCACTTT
few TRBJ1-5 TRBD1 TRBV6-5 CASRGTGQGFQPQHF TGTGCCAGCAGAGGAACGGGACAGGGGTTTCAGCCCCAGCATTTT
. TRBJ1-6 . TRBV29-1 CSVRTKGSPLHF TGCAGCGTGCGGACAAAGGGTTCACCCCTCCACTTT
once TRBJ1-3 TRBD1 TRBV18 CASSPGTASGNTIYF TGTGCCAGCTCACCTGGGACAGCGTCTGGAAACACCATATATTTT
few TRBJ1-3 . TRBV9 CASSRGSGNTIYF TGTGCCAGCAGCCGGGGGTCTGGAAACACCATATATTTT
. TRBJ1-2 . TRBV28 CASSPFVGVAGYTF TGTGCCAGCAGTCCCTTCGTGGGAGTCGCCGGCTACACCTTC
. TRBJ1-1 TRBD1 TRBV19 CASCDRAEAFF TGTGCCAGTTGTGACAGGGCTGAAGCTTTCTTT
. TRBJ2-5 . TRBV15 CATSRQTREETQYF TGTGCCACCAGCAGACAGACTAGAGAAGAGACCCAGTACTTC
. TRBJ2-7 . TRBV29-1 CSVEGQDSSYEQYF TGCAGCGTTGAGGGACAAGACAGCTCCTACGAGCAGTACTTC
. TRBJ1-2 . TRBV11-2 CASSPGTLHYGYTF TGTGCCAGCAGCCCAGGGACTCTACACTATGGCTACACCTTC
once TRBJ2-7 . TRBV6-1 CASSEVVTSPPSCEQYF TGTGCCAGCAGTGAAGTAGTAACGTCCCCCCCCTCTTGCGAGCAGTACTTC
. TRBJ2-2 . TRBV6-1 CASSKRGTGELFF TGTGCCAGCAGTAAAAGGGGTACCGGGGAGCTGTTTTTT
. TRBJ1-1 . TRBV10-2 CASLGGVMNTEAFF TGCGCCAGCCTCGGCGGGGTTATGAACACTGAAGCTTTCTTT
. TRBJ2-2 TRBD1 TRBV9 CASSVAPAGGNTGELFF TGTGCCAGCAGCGTAGCCCCGGCAGGGGGCAACACCGGGGAGCTGTTTTTT
once TRBJ2-7 TRBD1 TRBV6-6 CASSPYGTGSYEQYF TGTGCCAGCAGTCCCTACGGGACAGGGTCCTACGAGCAGTACTTC
. TRBJ2-5 . TRBV19 CASSSQRGQETQYF TGTGCCAGTAGTAGTCAAAGAGGCCAAGAGACCCAGTACTTC
. TRBJ1-5 . TRBV29-1 CSVIGTGSNQPQHF TGCAGCGTGATCGGGACTGGGAGCAATCAGCCCCAGCATTTT
. TRBJ1-6 . TRBV27 CASSPMDLSPGSPLHF TGTGCCAGCAGTCCGATGGATCTCTCGCCGGGTTCACCCCTCCACTTT
. TRBJ1-1 . TRBV4-1 CASSQDHLGGDTEAFF TGCGCCAGCAGCCAAGATCATCTCGGGGGGGACACTGAAGCTTTCTTT
. TRBJ2-7 TRBD1 TRBV19 CASSSGQGLLGQYF TGTGCCAGTAGTTCGGGACAGGGATTACTCGGGCAGTACTTC
few TRBJ1-5 TRBD1 TRBV5-1 CAGGTGPQDNQPQHF TGCGCCGGGGGGACAGGTCCTCAAGACAATCAGCCCCAGCATTTT
once TRBJ2-7 TRBD1 TRBV6-6 CASSDPDRGLYEQYF TGTGCCAGCAGTGACCCGGACAGGGGGCTGTACGAGCAGTACTTC
. TRBJ2-3 . TRBV18 CASSPNRASIRADTQYF TGTGCCAGCTCACCTAACAGGGCGTCGATTCGCGCAGATACGCAGTATTTT
. TRBJ2-2 TRBD1 TRBV7-9 CASRYGTGANTGELFF TGTGCCAGCAGATACGGGACAGGGGCGAACACCGGGGAGCTGTTTTTT
. TRBJ2-3 TRBD1 TRBV5-1 CASSSIQGATDTQYF TGCGCCAGCAGCTCAATACAGGGGGCCACAGATACGCAGTATTTT
. TRBJ2-6 TRBD1 TRBV27 CASWGTGKSGANVLTF TGTGCCAGTTGGGGGACAGGAAAATCTGGGGCCAACGTCCTGACTTTC
. TRBJ1-4 . TRBV7-8 CASSPYRAGNEKLFF TGTGCCAGCAGCCCCTACCGGGCGGGCAATGAAAAACTGTTTTTT
. TRBJ2-1 TRBD2 TRBV29-1 CSVDPPGGGPYNEQFF TGCAGCGTTGACCCCCCGGGGGGGGGCCCCTACAATGAGCAGTTCTTC
once TRBJ2-6 . TRBV10-3 CASSGISGANVLTF TGTGCCTCCTCGGGGATTAGTGGGGCCAACGTCCTGACTTTC
few TRBJ2-5 TRBD2 TRBV10-3 CATSAGTRGVQETQYF TGTGCCACCAGTGCCGGGACTAGGGGGGTCCAAGAGACCCAGTACTTC
. TRBJ2-2 TRBD1 TRBV18 CASSRPGQLVLMNTGELFF TGTGCCAGCTCACGTCCGGGACAGTTGGTTTTAATGAACACCGGGGAGCTGTTTTTT
. TRBJ1-5 . TRBV28 CASQLRGQPQHF TGTGCCAGCCAACTTAGGGGACAGCCCCAGCATTTT
. TRBJ1-4 . TRBV12-5 CASGQGDNEKLFF TGTGCTAGTGGGCAAGGGGATAATGAAAAACTGTTTTTT
. TRBJ1-6 TRBD1 TRBV13 CASSPRTGDDSPLHF TGTGCCAGCAGCCCCCGGACAGGGGACGATTCACCCCTCCACTTT
. TRBJ2-3 . TRBV6-5 CASSLGLTDTQYF TGTGCCAGCAGTTTGGGACTCACAGATACGCAGTATTTT
. TRBJ1-1 . TRBV4-1 CASSHGHPTEAFF TGCGCCAGCAGCCACGGACACCCCACTGAAGCTTTCTTT
. TRBJ1-5 . TRBV7-2 CASSLRGYQPQHF TGTGCCAGCAGCCTGAGGGGGTATCAGCCCCAGCATTTT
few TRBJ2-3 TRBD2 TRBV5-1 CASRERTSSVDTQYF TGCGCCAGCAGGGAGCGGACTAGCTCTGTCGATACGCAGTATTTT